The rows below give T cell receptor beta chains drawn from one sample of a study of blood T cell repertoires in COVID-19. The data were produced by immunoSEQ multiplex PCR, yet TCRdb's version contains in-frame clones alone and is incomplete. The table includes 150,000 to 190,000 clones, approximately 86% detected once. Sequencing used peripheral blood. These receptor sequences come from a woman in her 70s with acute or convalescent COVID-19. Each CDR3 is given with its conserved first and last residue. A D gene is named only where the DNA matches it firmly. Part of the rows lack a size; the others show once, few, many or a class for expanded clones.

>NA|NA|TRBJ2-3|TRBV4-2
CASSQDIANWNTQYF
TGTGCCAGCAGCCAAGATATAGCCAATTGGAATACGCAGTATTTT
>NA|TRBD1|TRBJ1-2|TRBV12-3/TRBV12-4
CASSQTGNYGYTF
TGTGCCAGCAGTCAGACAGGGAACTATGGCTACACCTTC
>NA|NA|TRBJ2-1|TRBV6-5
CASSSSLVDEQFF
TGTGCCAGCAGTTCCTCCCTCGTTGATGAGCAGTTCTTC
>once|TRBD1|TRBJ1-6|TRBV2
CASRQTGQANSPLHF
TGTGCCAGCAGGCAAACGGGACAGGCGAATTCACCCCTCCACTTT
>few|NA|TRBJ1-2|TRBV19
CASTLTRDTVGYGYTF
TGTGCCAGTACCCTAACCCGGGACACGGTCGGCTATGGCTACACCTTC
>once|TRBD1|TRBJ1-4|TRBV2
CASSYWTGGNEKLFF
TGTGCCAGCAGTTACTGGACAGGGGGCAATGAAAAACTGTTTTTT
>NA|NA|TRBJ1-2|TRBV28
CASSLISLYGYTF
TGTGCCAGCAGTTTGATCAGTTTATATGGCTACACCTTC
>NA|NA|TRBJ1-4|TRBV6-5
CASSYDSGGAEKLFF
TGTGCCAGCAGTTACGACTCAGGAGGTGCTGAAAAACTGTTTTTT
>NA|NA|TRBJ2-3|TRBV5-8
CASSGGRVIIGSTDTQYF
TGTGCCAGCAGCGGGGGCAGGGTTATTATCGGAAGCACAGATACGCAGTATTTT
>NA|TRBD2|TRBJ2-1|TRBV3-1/TRBV3-2
CASSSAYLAGGRNEQFF
TGTGCCAGCAGCTCGGCCTATCTAGCGGGGGGTCGCAATGAGCAGTTCTTC
>NA|TRBD1|TRBJ1-6|TRBV10-2
CASSENRGRNSPLHF
TGCGCCAGCAGTGAAAACAGGGGAAGGAATTCACCCCTCCACTTT
>NA|TRBD2|TRBJ2-1|TRBV5-1
CASGILAGGDNEQFF
TGCGCCAGCGGCATCCTAGCGGGGGGCGACAATGAGCAGTTCTTC
>NA|NA|TRBJ2-3|TRBV27
CASTPVARSDTQYF
TGTGCCAGCACCCCGGTCGCGAGGTCAGATACGCAGTATTTT
>NA|NA|TRBJ1-5|TRBV20-1
CSASGQSNQPQHF
TGCAGTGCTAGTGGGCAGAGCAATCAGCCCCAGCATTTT
>NA|NA|TRBJ1-2|TRBV6-1
CASSEVGSYGYTF
TGTGCCAGCAGTGAAGTCGGGAGCTATGGCTACACCTTC
>NA|NA|TRBJ2-3|TRBV5-1
CASSLGRQFTDTQYF
TGCGCCAGCAGCTTGGGTCGCCAGTTCACAGATACGCAGTATTTT
>few|NA|TRBJ1-1|TRBV5-1
CASSQPGQNTEAFF
TGCGCCAGCAGCCAACCGGGACAGAACACTGAAGCTTTCTTT
>NA|TRBD1|TRBJ2-5|TRBV24-1
CATSDFPQGAKETQYF
TGTGCCACCAGTGATTTCCCACAGGGGGCGAAAGAGACCCAGTACTTC
>NA|TRBD2|TRBJ2-1|TRBV3-1/TRBV3-2
CASSQEGRLAVGNEQFF
TGTGCCAGCAGCCAAGAAGGGCGACTAGCCGTGGGCAATGAGCAGTTCTTC
>once|NA|TRBJ1-3|TRBV3-1/TRBV3-2
CASSPGGGTVGNTIYF
TGTGCCAGCAGCCCTGGGGGAGGGACGGTCGGAAACACCATATATTTT
>NA|NA|TRBJ1-3|TRBV29-1
CSVVNEGHTIYF
TGCAGCGTTGTCAACGAGGGCCACACCATATATTTT
>NA|NA|TRBJ1-1|TRBV6-1
CASSEYPVSTEAFF
TGTGCCAGCAGTGAATACCCTGTGAGCACTGAAGCTTTCTTT
>NA|TRBD1|TRBJ1-4|TRBV5-8
CASSRTGIEKLFF
TGTGCCAGCAGCCGGACAGGGATTGAAAAACTGTTTTTT
>NA|NA|TRBJ2-7|TRBV6-2/TRBV6-3
CASSYSNRRAYEQYF
TGTGCCAGCAGTTACTCGAACAGGCGAGCCTACGAGCAGTACTTC
>NA|TRBD2|TRBJ2-1|TRBV19
CASSQTSGGAGEQFF
TGTGCCAGTAGTCAGACTAGCGGGGGGGCCGGGGAGCAGTTCTTC
>NA|NA|TRBJ2-2|TRBV19
CASIDRGNTGELFF
TGTGCCAGTATCGATAGGGGGAACACCGGGGAGCTGTTTTTT
>NA|TRBD2|TRBJ2-3|TRBV11-2
CASSFGATSGSTDTQYF
TGTGCCAGCAGCTTCGGTGCAACTAGCGGAAGCACAGATACGCAGTATTTT
>NA|NA|TRBJ1-1|TRBV7-2
CGGGFNMNTEAFF
TGTGGGGGAGGCTTCAATATGAACACTGAAGCTTTCTTT
>NA|TRBD1|TRBJ2-7|TRBV7-2
CASSWTGTGGNYEQYF
TGTGCCAGCAGCTGGACCGGGACAGGGGGTAACTACGAGCAGTACTTC
>NA|NA|TRBJ1-1|TRBV5-4
CASSSRGRPNTEAFF
TGTGCCAGCAGCTCCAGGGGTAGGCCGAACACTGAAGCTTTCTTT
>NA|NA|TRBJ1-2|TRBV6-5
CASSALGTGAYGYTF
TGTGCCAGCTCCGCTTTGGGAACAGGAGCCTATGGCTACACCTTC
>NA|NA|TRBJ1-4|TRBV18
CASSLASGNANEKLFF
TGTGCCAGCTCACTGGCCTCGGGGAACGCTAATGAAAAACTGTTTTTT
>once|NA|TRBJ2-1|TRBV4-2
CASSQERGFYNEQFF
TGTGCCAGCAGCCAAGAGAGGGGGTTCTACAATGAGCAGTTCTTC
>few|TRBD1|TRBJ1-4|TRBV30
CARGDRGNEKLFF
TGTGCCAGGGGGGACAGGGGGAATGAAAAACTGTTTTTT
>NA|NA|TRBJ2-5|TRBV21-1
CASSKVGRQGGWETQYF
TGTGCCAGCAGCAAAGTTGGCAGACAGGGTGGTTGGGAGACCCAGTACTTC
>NA|TRBD1|TRBJ1-6|TRBV6-5
CASSRDSKRISPLHF
TGTGCCAGCAGTCGGGACAGTAAGAGGATTTCACCCCTCCACTTT
>NA|TRBD1|TRBJ1-5|TRBV29-1
CSVDLPDRAGNQPQHF
TGCAGCGTTGATCTACCCGACAGGGCCGGCAATCAGCCCCAGCATTTT
>NA|NA|TRBJ2-5|TRBV5-1
CASSLVSPTEETQYF
TGCGCCAGCAGCTTGGTCAGCCCGACAGAAGAGACCCAGTACTTC
>NA|TRBD1|TRBJ1-4|TRBV2
CASRDRGLGNEKLFF
TGTGCCAGCAGAGACAGGGGGCTGGGAAATGAAAAACTGTTTTTT
>NA|NA|TRBJ1-5|TRBV5-6
CASSSGTYMNQPQHF
TGTGCCAGCAGTTCCGGGACATACATGAATCAGCCCCAGCATTTT